Listed below are T cell receptor beta chains from one sample, sequenced in a study of shared clonotypes between healthy human individuals. Some clones are missing from TCRdb's copy, which holds only in-frame ones; the method was immunoSEQ multiplex PCR. Of some 2,100,000 clones in the sample, approximately 94% were seen once. What was sequenced was naive CD4+ T cells sorted from blood. The receptors here all came from a man between 18 and 35 years old in good health. Each CDR3 is given with its conserved first and last residue. A D gene is named only where the DNA matches it firmly. Size is stated for part of the rows, as once, few or many counts, or as a class when the clone is expanded.

D,size,J,V,DNA,CDR3
TRBD1,-,TRBJ2-7,TRBV10-2,TGCGCCAGCAGTGTTACCGGGACAGTTAGCTCCTACGAGCAGTACTTC,CASSVTGTVSSYEQYF
-,few,TRBJ1-6,TRBV6-6,TGTGCCAGCAGCCTCCCCGGGTTCCTCCTCCACTTT,CASSLPGFLLHF
-,-,TRBJ2-2,TRBV10-2,TGCGCCAGCAGTGAGTCGGGGTCGGTTGTAGAAGGGGAGCTGTTTTTT,CASSESGSVVEGELFF
TRBD1,-,TRBJ1-6,TRBV19,TGTGCCAGTAGTATAGTAGGGGGCGCGGAATCACCCCTCCACTTT,CASSIVGGAESPLHF
-,-,TRBJ1-1,TRBV6-1,TGTGCCAGCAGTGAAGGGGGACGGAACGAAGCTTTCTTT,CASSEGGRNEAFF
TRBD2,-,TRBJ2-1,TRBV2,TGTGCCAGCCGCCAGGGACTAGCGGGAGGCCGGGGTGAGCAGTTCTTC,CASRQGLAGGRGEQFF
-,-,TRBJ2-1,TRBV6-5,TGTGCCAGTCTACCCCCTGGGGGCAATGAGCAGTTCTTC,CASLPPGGNEQFF
-,-,TRBJ2-1,TRBV6-6,TGTGCCAGCAGTTACGGTCAGGGTTACGCTGAGCAGTTCTTC,CASSYGQGYAEQFF
-,-,TRBJ2-1,TRBV5-1,TGCGCCAGCAGCTTGAGCATCGGACAGAGATACAATGAGCAGTTCTTC,CASSLSIGQRYNEQFF
TRBD2,-,TRBJ2-5,TRBV15,TGTGCCACCAGCAGAGTTCGACTAGCTGGGGAGACCCAGTACTTC,CATSRVRLAGETQYF
-,-,TRBJ1-2,TRBV6-6,TGTGCCAGCAGTTACTCGAGCAGCGGAGGCTACACCTTC,CASSYSSSGGYTF
-,-,TRBJ2-7,TRBV6-1,TGTGCCAGCAGTGAATTGGGCCAAGCCAGCTACTACGAGCAGTACTTC,CASSELGQASYYEQYF
-,-,TRBJ2-7,TRBV18,TGTGCCAGCTCACCCGGGACTTTCTACGAGCAGTACTTC,CASSPGTFYEQYF
-,-,TRBJ2-5,TRBV18,TGTGCCAGCTCACCAAGAGTAGACGAGACCCAGTACTTC,CASSPRVDETQYF
-,-,TRBJ2-3,TRBV7-2,TGTGCCAGCAGCTTTAGCGGAGTGGGGACAGATACGCAGTATTTT,CASSFSGVGTDTQYF
-,-,TRBJ1-1,TRBV6-6,TGTGCCAGCAGTTACTCGAAAGTCACTGAAGCTTTCTTT,CASSYSKVTEAFF
TRBD2,-,TRBJ2-7,TRBV7-9,TGTGCCAGCAGCTTAGCGCTACTGAGGGACTACCGTTTCCCCGAGCAGTACTTC,CASSLALLRDYRFPEQYF
TRBD1,-,TRBJ2-3,TRBV5-1,TGCGCCAGCTCCGGGACAGTAGACACAGATACGCAGTATTTT,CASSGTVDTDTQYF
TRBD1,-,TRBJ1-6,TRBV27,TGTGCCAGCAGTCTCGGACAGGGGTGGTCCGGCTCCTATAATTCACCCCTCCACTTT,CASSLGQGWSGSYNSPLHF
TRBD1,once,TRBJ1-2,TRBV30,TGTGCCTGGAGTACGCAGGGGGCGGTTGGCTACACCTTC,CAWSTQGAVGYTF
-,-,TRBJ2-7,TRBV6-5,TGTGCCAGCACCACAGGGCGAGACGAGCAGTACTTC,CASTTGRDEQYF
TRBD1,once,TRBJ2-7,TRBV7-9,TGTGCCAGCAGCCCGCCTCCGGGACAGGGGACATACGAGCAGTACTTC,CASSPPPGQGTYEQYF
TRBD1,-,TRBJ1-2,TRBV4-2,TGTGCCAGCAGCCAAATAGGTGGGGGACAGGGGAGTTATGGCTACACCTTC,CASSQIGGGQGSYGYTF
-,-,TRBJ2-1,TRBV5-4,TGTGCCAGCAGCTCCCCCCTACACGATGAGCAGTTCTTC,CASSSPLHDEQFF
-,-,TRBJ2-7,TRBV11-1,TGTGCCAGCAGCTTAGAGGTCCACGAGCAGTACTTC,CASSLEVHEQYF
-,-,TRBJ2-7,TRBV6-5,TGTGCCAGCAGTTATGGATCGTGGGCCTCCGGGTACGAGCAGTACTTC,CASSYGSWASGYEQYF
TRBD1,-,TRBJ2-1,TRBV5-1,TGCGCCAGCAGAACACAGGGGGCCTGGTACAATGAGCAGTTCTTC,CASRTQGAWYNEQFF
TRBD2,-,TRBJ2-7,TRBV19,TGTGCCAGTACGACTAGCGGGAACTCCTACGAGCAGTACTTC,CASTTSGNSYEQYF
-,-,TRBJ2-7,TRBV9,TGTGCCAGCAGCGTAGGTATAGGGCCTTACGAGCAGTACTTC,CASSVGIGPYEQYF
-,-,TRBJ2-5,TRBV18,TGTGCCAGCTCACCTTCTGTAGAGACCCAGTACTTC,CASSPSVETQYF
-,-,TRBJ2-3,TRBV7-9,TGTGCCAGCAGCTTAGCCGGCGCAGATACGCAGTATTTT,CASSLAGADTQYF
-,-,TRBJ1-1,TRBV18,TGTGCCAGCTCACCACCGGGCCGGGATGGCACTGAAGCTTTCTTT,CASSPPGRDGTEAFF
-,-,TRBJ2-7,TRBV6-1,TGTGCCAGCAGTGACAGGTTCCGCTCCTACGAGCAGTACTTC,CASSDRFRSYEQYF
-,-,TRBJ2-3,TRBV19,TGTGCCAGTAGTCCGGGGGCCCGCGGCACAGATACGCAGTATTTT,CASSPGARGTDTQYF
TRBD2,-,TRBJ2-3,TRBV27,TGTGCCAGCAGTTTCAGTGTACCGGGGGGGACCAGTTATAGCACAGATACGCAGTATTTT,CASSFSVPGGTSYSTDTQYF
TRBD1,-,TRBJ1-5,TRBV28,TGTGCCAGCAGTTTACCGGGACAGGGGGGCCAGCCCCAGCATTTT,CASSLPGQGGQPQHF
TRBD1,-,TRBJ2-7,TRBV6-1,TGTGCCAGCATACAGGACAGGGCTTCCTACGAGCAGTACTTC,CASIQDRASYEQYF
-,-,TRBJ1-2,TRBV27,TGTGCCAGCAGTTTTACAGCGAACTATGGCTACACCTTC,CASSFTANYGYTF
TRBD2,-,TRBJ2-7,TRBV30,TGTGCCTGGAGTCGATTATCTGGGGCTAGCGGGGGCGTCACCTACGAGCAGTACTTC,CAWSRLSGASGGVTYEQYF
-,-,TRBJ1-1,TRBV5-4,TGTGCCAGCAGCTTGAAAAAACAGTCTCACACTGAAGCTTTCTTT,CASSLKKQSHTEAFF